The sequence of this T cell receptor (beta chain) was determined in a study of CD8 T cells in Susac syndrome. CDR3 size: 16 residues. Germline CDR1 reads SGHDN; CDR2 reads FVKESK. V dropped 0 bases and J dropped 7 bases, with 15 bases sitting between them. Reverse transcription used roughly 0.5 to 1 ug RNA and random hexamers. TCR beta CDR3 was amplified by immunoSEQ multiplex PCR. This amplification extended across 54 Vbeta and 13 Jbeta segments. Via MiXCR, TCRdb re-called the immunoSEQ multiplex PCR reads, giving one row per CDR3 protein. There are about 150,000 distinct CDR3 sequences in the sample; roughly 94% occur only once, and around 0.21% lies in the top ten. For this clonotype: Its cognate antigen is unknown.

Broader study findings: It was acknowledged in the study that the number of individuals who were included in its TCR sequencing and HLA analysis was relatively small.

Material for sequencing was CD8+ T cells from PBMCs. The receptor was isolated from a human donor with multiple sclerosis. This chain uses TRBV14 with TRBJ1-4, with D possibly being TRBD1 (5 bases). In nucleotides, the CDR3 is TGTGCCAGCAGCCAAGATGGGGAAGGGGTCGGTGAAAAACTGTTTTTT. Translation gives CASSQDGEGVGEKLFF.